What follows are 10 T cell receptor beta chains derived from one specimen sequenced in a study of blood T cell repertoires in COVID-19. The data were produced by immunoSEQ multiplex PCR, yet TCRdb's version contains in-frame clones alone and is incomplete. The sample lists roughly 180,000 clones, around four fifths occurring once. Sample: peripheral blood. These receptors were taken from a woman in her thirties with acute or convalescent COVID-19.

V usage is TRBV5-1 and J usage is TRBJ1-2, with 7 bases identical to TRBD1. The trim removed 4 bases at V and 4 bases at J, leaving 7 bases unmatched. This CDR3 spans 14 amino acids. From germline, CDR1 is SGHRS and CDR2 YFSETQ. The CDR3 nucleotides are TGCGCCAGCAGCGCACTACAGGGGCTCTATGGCTACACCTTC. Translation gives CASSALQGLYGYTF.

The V and J genes are TRBV11-3 and TRBJ2-1, with 10 bases matching TRBD1. This CDR3 comprises 15 residues. CDR1 and CDR2 (germline): SGHNT, YENEEA. Trimming at V came to 4 bases and at J to 9 bases, leaving 9 bases not matched to a gene. For the CDR3, the DNA is TGTGCCAGCAGCTCTGACCGGGACAGGGGTACTGAGCAGTTCTTC. Its translation: CASSSDRDRGTEQFF.

The chain recombines TRBV19 with TRBJ1-5; the match to TRBD1 covers 8 bases. Germline values: CDR1 LNHDA, CDR2 SQIVND (reference sequence). CDR3 length: 14 amino acids. The junction had 6 bases not matched to a gene; V was cut back by 5 bases and J by 6 bases. The CDR3 sequence is CASSHGQGTQPQHF. The CDR3 nucleotides are TGTGCCAGTAGTCATGGACAGGGCACTCAGCCCCAGCATTTT.

The chain is built from TRBV6-6 and TRBJ1-1; perhaps TRBD1 as D (6 bases). Germline CDR1 MNHNY, CDR2 SVGAGI (reference sequence). The CDR3 is 14 amino acids. Trimming removed 6 bases at V and 4 bases at J, with 15 bases between. CDR3 DNA: TGTGCCAGCAGCCGGACAGCCCAGGGCACTGAAGCTTTCTTT. Translation: CASSRTAQGTEAFF.

The chain combines TRBV15 with TRBJ1-2; D perhaps matches TRBD1 (5 bases). The V end was cut by 0 bases, the J end by 4 bases, with 12 bases between. Germline V lookup: CDR1 LNHNV, CDR2 YYDKDF (reference sequence). CDR3 length: 15 amino acids. CDR3 sequence: CATSREERQSYGYTF. CDR3 nucleotide sequence: TGTGCCACCAGCAGAGAGGAGAGACAGTCCTATGGCTACACCTTC.

The chain is built from TRBV5-4 and TRBJ1-1, with 8 bases aligning to TRBD1. Germline V lookup: CDR1 SGHNT, CDR2 YYREEE (reference sequence). V shed 4 bases and J 5 bases; nucleotides not matched to a gene: 7. The CDR3 is 14 amino acids. Here the CDR3 DNA reads TGTGCCAGCAGCGGACAGGGAACGAGGACTGAAGCTTTCTTT. Its translation is CASSGQGTRTEAFF.

The V and J genes are TRBV30 and TRBJ2-7; 7 bases match TRBD1. The CDR3 is made up of 14 amino acids. Germline-derived CDR1 and CDR2 are GTSNPN and SVGIG (reference sequence). After removal of 7 bases from V and 0 bases from J, the junction contained 9 bases not matched to a gene. Here the CDR3 DNA reads TGTGCCTCATACAGGGGTGAGAGCTCCTACGAGCAGTACTTC. Translated: CASYRGESSYEQYF.

The CDR3 region is CASSYMAGAGNSPLHF. DNA of the CDR3: TGTGCCAGCAGTTATATGGCGGGAGCGGGGAATTCACCCCTCCACTTT. The rearrangement uses TRBV28 and TRBJ1-6; no reliable D call. Germline CDR1 and CDR2: MDHEN and SYDVKM. The CDR3 has 16 residues. V lost 4 bases and J 7 bases, leaving 17 bases between the germline ends. The full variable domain, in which reference TRBV28 and TRBJ1-6 provide the parts outside the CDR3, is DVKVTQSSRYLVKRTGEKVFLECVQDMDHENMFWYRQDPGLGLRLIYFSYDVKMKEKGDIPEGYSVSREKKERFSLILESASTNQTSMYLCASSYMAGAGNSPLHFGNGTRLTVT.

The rearrangement links TRBV9 to TRBJ1-4; 9 positions agree with TRBD1. V lost 0 bases and J lost 6; bases outside the gene matches: 0. The CDR3 length is 14 residues. The germline V gene has CDR1 SGDLS and CDR2 YYNGEE. The CDR3 sequence: CASSVGDRDEKLFF. The CDR3 DNA sequence: TGTGCCAGCAGCGTAGGGGACAGGGATGAAAAACTGTTTTTT.

The CDR3 sequence is CASSEALAGRSEQYF. The CDR3 DNA reads TGTGCCAGCAGTGAAGCTCTAGCGGGAAGGTCCGAGCAGTACTTC. The V and J genes are TRBV2 and TRBJ2-7; 9 bases are shared with TRBD2. The V and J ends lost 0 bases and 6 bases, in that order; junction bases with no gene match: 6. The CDR3 extends over 15 amino acids. Per germline, CDR1 SNHLY and CDR2 FYNNEI.